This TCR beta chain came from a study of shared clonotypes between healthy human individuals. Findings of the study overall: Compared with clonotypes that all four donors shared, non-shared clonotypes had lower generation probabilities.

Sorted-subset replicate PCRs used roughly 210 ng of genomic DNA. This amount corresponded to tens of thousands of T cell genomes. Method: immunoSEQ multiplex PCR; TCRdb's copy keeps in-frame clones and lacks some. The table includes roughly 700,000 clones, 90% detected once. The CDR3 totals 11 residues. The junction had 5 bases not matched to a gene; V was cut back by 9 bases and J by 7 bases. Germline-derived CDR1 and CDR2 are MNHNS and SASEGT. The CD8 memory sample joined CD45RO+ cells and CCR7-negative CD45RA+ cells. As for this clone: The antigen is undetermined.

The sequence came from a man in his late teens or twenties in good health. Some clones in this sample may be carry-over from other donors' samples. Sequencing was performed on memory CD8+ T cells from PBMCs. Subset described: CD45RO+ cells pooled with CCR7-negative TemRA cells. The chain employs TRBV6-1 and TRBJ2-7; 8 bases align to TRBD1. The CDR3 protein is CASHRGVEQYF. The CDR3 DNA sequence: TGTGCCAGTCACAGGGGGGTAGAGCAGTACTTC.